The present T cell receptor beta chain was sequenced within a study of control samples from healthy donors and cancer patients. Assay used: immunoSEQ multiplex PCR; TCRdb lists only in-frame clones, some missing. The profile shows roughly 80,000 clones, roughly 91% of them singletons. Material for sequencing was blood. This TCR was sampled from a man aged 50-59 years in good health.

CDR3 nucleotides: TGTGCCAGCAGCCAAGGAGCGGGGGGGCAGGTAGATACGCAGTATTTT. Translating it yields CASSQGAGGQVDTQYF. V gene TRBV3-1 (or the pseudogene TRBV3-2) combines with J gene TRBJ2-3; 10 bases fit TRBD2. V shed 1 base and J 5 bases; nucleotides not matched to a gene: 6. This CDR3 has 16 residues. The germline CDR1 and CDR2 sequences are LGHDT and YNNKEL (reference sequence).